These 19 T cell receptor beta chains share one sample of origin, sequenced in a study of blood T cell repertoires in COVID-19. Repertoires were generated with immunoSEQ multiplex PCR, while TCRdb's copy carries only in-frame clones and drops some. The sample has approximately 46,000 clones, 65% to 90% seen once. Sample: peripheral blood. These receptors all stem from an elderly woman with COVID-19, enrolled during active disease.

V is TRBV5-1 and J is TRBJ2-1; 9 nucleotides match TRBD1. Germline V gene sequence: CDR1 SGHRS, CDR2 YFSETQ. The CDR3 spans 13 residues. The trim removed 5 bases at V and 6 bases at J, leaving 3 bases unmatched. The DNA of the CDR3 is TGCGCCAGCAGAACACAGGGGGCCAATGAGCAGTTCTTC. It is translated as CASRTQGANEQFF.

This chain joins TRBV14 and TRBJ1-1; D remains ambiguous. V was clipped by 6 bases and J by 6 bases, with 14 bases between them. The germline CDR1 and CDR2 sequences are SGHDN and FVKESK. The CDR3 has 13 residues. This chain's CDR3 is CASSLAEHSEAFF. CDR3 DNA sequence: TGTGCCAGCAGTCTTGCGGAGCATTCTGAAGCTTTCTTT.

The chain is built from TRBV24-1 and TRBJ2-1, with 7 bases aligning to TRBD1. The CDR3 length is 14 residues. The germline V gene encodes CDR1 KGHDR and CDR2 SFDVKD. Trimming removed 7 bases from V and 6 bases from J; junction bases left unmatched: 8. As DNA, the CDR3 is TGTGCCACCAGCGTGGACAGGTGGGGCAATGAGCAGTTCTTC. Residues: CATSVDRWGNEQFF.

The V and J genes are TRBV19 and TRBJ2-7, with 9 bases identical to TRBD1. CDR3 length: 14 amino acids. Germline V gives CDR1 LNHDA, CDR2 SQIVND (reference sequence). J was trimmed by 2 bases and V by 3 bases; bases with no gene match: 2. CDR3 bases: TGTGCCAGTAGTATCGGGACAGGGACCTACGAGCAGTACTTC. It is translated as CASSIGTGTYEQYF.

The chain employs TRBV18 and TRBJ2-7; tentatively, D is TRBD1 (6 bases). V dropped 3 bases and J dropped 1 base, with 16 bases sitting between them. CDR1 is KGHSH and CDR2 is LQKENI in the germline V gene. The CDR3 loop spans 16 amino acids. The CDR3: CASSPWGSDSSYEQYF. In DNA form, the CDR3 reads TGTGCCAGCTCACCCTGGGGCTCGGACAGTTCCTACGAGCAGTACTTC.

This rearrangement joins TRBV24-1 to TRBJ1-2; maybe TRBD1 (5 bases). Germline CDR1 KGHDR, CDR2 SFDVKD. Trimming shortened V by 5 bases and J by 8 bases, and 20 bases separated the two germline ends. CDR3 length: 15 amino acids. The CDR3 coding sequence is TGTGCCACCAGTGGCCTAGGACAAGGCGTTACGGGCTACACCTTC. Amino acids: CATSGLGQGVTGYTF.

The chain links TRBV5-4 to TRBJ2-2; 9 bases fit TRBD2. CDR1 and CDR2 from the germline V gene are SGHNT and YYREEE (reference sequence). J lost 2 bases, V lost 0 bases, and 5 bases had no gene match. This CDR3 is built from 17 residues. The CDR3 spells CASSLGNSGGNTGELFF. The CDR3 DNA sequence: TGTGCCAGCAGCTTGGGTAATAGCGGGGGAAACACCGGGGAGCTGTTTTTT.

V is TRBV19 and J is TRBJ1-2; TRBD1 is a possible D gene (6 bases). CDR3 size: 12 residues. V was pared by 7 bases and J by 4 bases, with 10 bases between. CDR1 is LNHDA, CDR2 SQIVND, per germline (reference sequence). The CDR3 loop reads CASKGRGYGYTF. In DNA form, the CDR3 reads TGTGCCAGTAAAGGCAGGGGCTATGGCTACACCTTC.

The chain joins TRBV10-3 to TRBJ2-2, with 7 bases aligning to TRBD1. The CDR3 length is 15 residues. V shed 6 bases and J 1 base; nucleotides not matched to a gene: 5. The V gene's germline CDR1 is ENHRY and CDR2 SYGVKD. The CDR3 spells CAIRAGTENTGELFF. The CDR3 DNA sequence: TGTGCCATCAGGGCCGGGACAGAGAACACCGGGGAGCTGTTTTTT.

The V and J genes are TRBV19 and TRBJ1-1; possibly TRBD1 for D (6 bases). This CDR3 is built from 15 residues. Trimming pared 9 bases from V and 1 base from J, leaving 18 bases between. In germline, CDR1 is LNHDA, CDR2 SQIVND (reference sequence). The CDR3 DNA is TGTGCCAGCCTTTCGCTGCAGGGACAGAACACTGAAGCTTTCTTT. It specifies CASLSLQGQNTEAFF.

This chain connects TRBV9 to TRBJ2-7; 12 positions match TRBD2. The germline V gene encodes CDR1 SGDLS and CDR2 YYNGEE. The ends lost 4 bases at V and 5 bases at J; junction bases unmatched: 7. The CDR3 extends over 15 amino acids. The CDR3 here is CASSRTSGVLDEQYF. The CDR3 nucleotides read TGTGCCAGCAGCAGGACTAGCGGGGTTCTCGACGAGCAGTACTTC.

This chain links TRBV6-2 or TRBV6-3 with TRBJ2-2, with 14 bases lining up with TRBD2. Trimming cost V 2 bases and J 8 bases; bases outside gene matches: 7. The CDR3 is 17 residues long. CDR1 is MNHEY and CDR2 is SVGEGT in the germline V gene. CDR3 region: CASSYTGTSGSYGELFF. In nucleotides, the CDR3 is TGTGCCAGCAGTTACACCGGGACTAGCGGGAGTTATGGGGAGCTGTTTTTT.

J is TRBJ2-2 and V is TRBV5-1; perhaps TRBD2 as D (6 bases). This CDR3 spans 15 amino acids. Germline CDR1 is SGHRS and CDR2 is YFSETQ. Trimming removed 4 bases at V and 6 bases at J, with 16 bases between. The CDR3 DNA sequence: TGCGCCAGCAGCGCGGGAATCGGGAATTCCGGGGAGCTGTTTTTT. It translates to CASSAGIGNSGELFF.

This chain joins TRBV5-1 and TRBJ2-2, with TRBD1 matching over 10 bases. The CDR3 has 16 amino acids. V shed 4 bases and J 6 bases; nucleotides not matched to a gene: 9. In germline, CDR1 is SGHRS, CDR2 YFSETQ. The chain's CDR3 is CASSATGTGDAGELFF. CDR3 DNA: TGCGCCAGCAGCGCCACAGGGACAGGGGATGCCGGGGAGCTGTTTTTT.

This clone is a singleton in its sample. This chain joins TRBV5-8 and TRBJ2-6, with D uncertain. CDR3 length: 16 amino acids. Trimming removed 3 bases from V and 2 bases from J, with 12 bases in between. CDR1 is SGHTS and CDR2 is YDEGEE in the germline V gene. CDR3 in DNA: TGTGCCAGCAGCTCCGGGTCTCTCACTGGGGCCAACGTCCTGACTTTC. The encoded protein is CASSSGSLTGANVLTF. Filled out from reference TRBV5-8 and TRBJ2-6, the complete variable domain reads EAGVTQSPTHLIKTRGQQATLRCSPISGHTSVYWYQQALGLGLQFLLWYDEGEERNRGNFPPRFSGRQFPNYSSELNVNALELEDSALYLCASSSGSLTGANVLTFGAGSRLTVL.

J is TRBJ1-4 and V is TRBV19; TRBD1 aligns across 8 bases. CDR3 length: 15 amino acids. V shed 5 bases, J shed 7 bases, and the junction held 9 bases outside the gene matches. Germline V gene data show CDR1 as LNHDA and CDR2 as SQIVND (reference sequence). CDR3 sequence (DNA): TGTGCCAGTAGTGTGGACAGGGCTCGGGGTGAAAAACTGTTTTTT. This encodes CASSVDRARGEKLFF.

The chain is built from TRBV7-9 and TRBJ1-1; the D gene is possibly TRBD1 (6 bases). Trimming removed 5 bases at V and 0 bases at J, with 16 bases between. This CDR3 contains 16 residues. Germline CDR1 reads SEHNR; CDR2 reads FQNEAQ (reference sequence). CDR3 sequence reads: CASSQRQDPVNTEAFF. The DNA for the CDR3 is TGTGCCAGCAGCCAAAGACAGGACCCCGTGAACACTGAAGCTTTCTTT.

The J gene is TRBJ2-1, the V gene TRBV5-1; tentative D call: TRBD2 (6 bases). Per germline, CDR1 SGHRS and CDR2 YFSETQ. V was shortened by 0 bases and J by 6 bases, with 13 bases between the two germline ends. CDR3 length: 15 amino acids. The DNA of the CDR3 is TGCGCCAGCAGCTTGGAGGCGGGAACGGTCAATGAGCAGTTCTTC. As protein: CASSLEAGTVNEQFF.

The chain joins TRBV5-1 to TRBJ1-6; 8 nucleotides align to TRBD1. V dropped 0 bases and J dropped 7; count of bases not matched to a gene: 6. Germline V CDR1 and CDR2: SGHRS, YFSETQ. The CDR3 has 16 residues. The CDR3 region has the DNA TGCGCCAGCAGCTTGGAAGGACAGGGATTGAATTCACCCCTCCACTTT. This codes for CASSLEGQGLNSPLHF.